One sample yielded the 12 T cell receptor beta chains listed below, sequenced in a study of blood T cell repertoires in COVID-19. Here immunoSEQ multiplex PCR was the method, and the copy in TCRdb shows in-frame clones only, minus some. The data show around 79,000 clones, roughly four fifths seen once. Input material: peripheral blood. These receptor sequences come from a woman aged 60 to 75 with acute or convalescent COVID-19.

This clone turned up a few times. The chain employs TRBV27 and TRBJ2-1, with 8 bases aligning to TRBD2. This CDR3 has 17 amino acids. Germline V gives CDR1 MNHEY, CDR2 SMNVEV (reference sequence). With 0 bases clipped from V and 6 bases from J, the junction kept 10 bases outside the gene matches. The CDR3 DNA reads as TGTGCCAGCAGTTTATCGAGGCTAGCGGGCCAATTCAATGAGCAGTTCTTC. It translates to CASSLSRLAGQFNEQFF.

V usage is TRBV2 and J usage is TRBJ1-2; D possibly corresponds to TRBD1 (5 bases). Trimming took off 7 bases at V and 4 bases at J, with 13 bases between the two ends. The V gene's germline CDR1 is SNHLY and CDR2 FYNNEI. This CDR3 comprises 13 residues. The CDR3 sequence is CASIGDSPYGYTF. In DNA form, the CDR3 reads TGTGCCAGCATTGGAGACAGCCCCTATGGCTACACCTTC.

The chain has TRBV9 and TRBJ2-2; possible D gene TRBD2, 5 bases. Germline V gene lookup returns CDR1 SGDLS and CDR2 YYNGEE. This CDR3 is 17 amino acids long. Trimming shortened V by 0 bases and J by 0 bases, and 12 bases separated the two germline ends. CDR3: CASSVASPGTNTGELFF. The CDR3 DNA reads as TGTGCCAGCAGCGTAGCTTCTCCGGGGACGAACACCGGGGAGCTGTTTTTT.

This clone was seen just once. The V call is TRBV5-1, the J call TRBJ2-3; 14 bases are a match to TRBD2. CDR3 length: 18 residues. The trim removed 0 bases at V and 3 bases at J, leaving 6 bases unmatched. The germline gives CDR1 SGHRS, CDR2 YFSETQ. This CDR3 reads CASSLGLAGGPGTDTQYF. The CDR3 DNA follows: TGCGCCAGCAGCTTGGGACTAGCGGGGGGGCCCGGGACAGATACGCAGTATTTT. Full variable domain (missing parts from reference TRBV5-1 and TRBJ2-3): KAGVTQTPRYLIKTRGQQVTLSCSPISGHRSVSWYQQTPGQGLQFLFEYFSETQRNKGNFPGRFSGRQFSNSRSEMNVSTLELGDSALYLCASSLGLAGGPGTDTQYFGPGTRLTVL.

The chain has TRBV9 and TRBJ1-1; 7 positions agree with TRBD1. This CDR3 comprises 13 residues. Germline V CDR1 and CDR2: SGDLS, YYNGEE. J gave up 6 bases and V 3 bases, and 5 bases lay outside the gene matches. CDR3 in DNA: TGTGCCAGCAGCGCTATGACAGGGTCTGAAGCTTTCTTT. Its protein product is CASSAMTGSEAFF.

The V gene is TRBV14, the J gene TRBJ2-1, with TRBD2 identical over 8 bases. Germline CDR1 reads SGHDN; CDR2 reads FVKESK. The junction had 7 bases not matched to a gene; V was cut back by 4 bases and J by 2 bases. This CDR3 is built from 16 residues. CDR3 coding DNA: TGTGCCAGCAGCCCATTAGCGGGGCGGACCTACAATGAGCAGTTCTTC. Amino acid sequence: CASSPLAGRTYNEQFF. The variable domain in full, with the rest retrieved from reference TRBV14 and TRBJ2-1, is EAGVTQFPSHSVIEKGQTVTLRCDPISGHDNLYWYRRVMGKEIKFLLHFVKESKQDESGMPNNRFLAERTGGTYSTLKVQPAELEDSGVYFCASSPLAGRTYNEQFFGPGTRLTVL.

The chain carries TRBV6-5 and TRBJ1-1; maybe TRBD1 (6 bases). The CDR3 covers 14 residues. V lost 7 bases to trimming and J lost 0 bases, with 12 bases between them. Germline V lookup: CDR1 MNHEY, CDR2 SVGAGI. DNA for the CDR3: TGTGCCAGCACCGAAGGGGGGGTGAACACTGAAGCTTTCTTT. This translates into CASTEGGVNTEAFF.

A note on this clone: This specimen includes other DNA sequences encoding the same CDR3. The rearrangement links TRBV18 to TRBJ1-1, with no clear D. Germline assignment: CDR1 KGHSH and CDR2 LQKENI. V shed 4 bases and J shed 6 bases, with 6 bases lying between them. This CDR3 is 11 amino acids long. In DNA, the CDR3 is TGTGCCAGCTCACTCGGGGCTGAAGCTTTCTTT. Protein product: CASSLGAEAFF.

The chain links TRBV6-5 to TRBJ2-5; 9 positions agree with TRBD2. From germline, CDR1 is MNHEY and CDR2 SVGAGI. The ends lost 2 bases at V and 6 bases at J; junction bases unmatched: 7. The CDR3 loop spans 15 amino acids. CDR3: CASSYGGGGGQTQYF. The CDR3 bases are TGTGCCAGCAGTTACGGAGGCGGGGGGGGACAGACCCAGTACTTC.

The CDR3 sequence: CASSSDNRGRAYGYTF. The DNA of the CDR3 is TGTGCCAGCAGTTCCGATAACAGGGGTCGGGCCTATGGCTACACCTTC. This rearrangement joins TRBV27 to TRBJ1-2, with 7 bases matching TRBD1. V was pared by 4 bases and J by 4 bases, with 12 bases of the junction left unmatched. From germline, CDR1 is MNHEY and CDR2 SMNVEV (reference sequence). This CDR3 has 16 amino acids.

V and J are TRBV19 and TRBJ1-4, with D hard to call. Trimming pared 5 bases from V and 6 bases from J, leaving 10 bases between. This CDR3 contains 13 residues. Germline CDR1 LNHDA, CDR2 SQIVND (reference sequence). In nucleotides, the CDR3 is TGTGCCAGTAGTTGGAGATCTGATGAAAAACTGTTTTTT. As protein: CASSWRSDEKLFF.

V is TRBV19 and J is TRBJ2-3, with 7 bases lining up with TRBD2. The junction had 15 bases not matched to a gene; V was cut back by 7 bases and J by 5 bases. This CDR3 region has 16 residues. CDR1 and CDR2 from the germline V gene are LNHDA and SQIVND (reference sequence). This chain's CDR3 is CASKPLGSGGGDTQYF. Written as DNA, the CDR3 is TGTGCCAGTAAACCCTTGGGTAGCGGCGGGGGAGATACGCAGTATTTT.